This T cell receptor (beta chain) comes out of a study of cytomegalovirus exposure and HLA in healthy donors (dated by TCRdb to about 2017). Background for the entire study: In an earlier analysis of 550 to 750 of the donors, about 260 Gb of sequence data and 95 million to 130 million unique TCR beta sequences from roughly 190 million T cells were reported. The study was designed to test whether signatures of past pathogen exposure could be identified by cataloging public T cell receptors. In a later analysis, previously published TCR beta repertoires from several hundred donors were re-analyzed and high-resolution HLA genotyping was added so that TCR occurrence patterns could be studied. Roughly 5 DR-DQ haplotypes were handled as single units for association and clustering, since linkage in the cohort was strong. Using immunosequencing, the study profiled T cell repertoires from 500 to 800 subjects and related those repertoires to cytomegalovirus serostatus. An early release covering just under 650 HLA-typed donors comprised approximately 300 gigabases of sequencing data and tens of millions of unique TCR sequences. All discovery cohort repertoires had been generated on a single sequencing platform. In a later genetic analysis, genome-wide SNP genotypes for about three fifths of the 666 donors were used, and that subset was treated as a discovery cohort. Rather than using new phenotypic data, the later analysis identified candidate immune exposures from TCR beta sequences and from how often those sequences occurred across donors. Typing coverage differed by locus: A, B, C, DRB1 and DQB1 were typed in roughly 620-630 donors, DQA1 in 522, DPA1 in some 570, and DPB1 in around 490. Of the roughly 400 genotyped donors, about 80% fell in the genetic ancestry cluster associated with self-reported Caucasian donors. Among 350 to 400 genotyped donors of the cohort, an average of approximately 240,000 unique TCR beta nucleotide sequences were sequenced per donor, roughly 20% of them non-productive. Besides the first cohort of approximately 710 subjects, a separate validation cohort made up of some 110 different subjects was used. An earlier analysis of fewer than 700 of the donors applied high-throughput TCR beta sequencing to assess whether each TCR beta V gene segment acted as functional or pseudogenic. Both class I and class II loci were covered by HLA typing, at four-digit resolution. Donor age, sex, ethnicity and CMV serostatus were compiled together with the repertoire data. To predict cytomegalovirus infection status, the study brought together high-throughput TCR immunosequencing, statistical association of individual TCRs with disease status, and machine learning. Beyond this particular receptor, the publication reports: Sequencing depth was assumed to be roughly uniform across donors in the presence/absence analyses, though that assumption may not hold. In a later genetic analysis, fewer N-insertions in productive TCRs were reported among donors in an Asian-associated ancestry cluster than the roughly 700-donor mean. A total of fewer than 200 TCR beta chains were listed by the study as associated with cytomegalovirus. This cohort had only TCR beta chains sequenced, and the lack of alpha or paired-chain data limited which features could be detected. Because some donors lacked HLA typing at each locus, the association tests relied only on the typed subset. The only immune exposure information available for the cohort was CMV serostatus. Correlated functional status among segregating V segments might reflect linkage disequilibrium, but an unknown experimental factor could not be ruled out. A later analysis associated 16,951 TCR beta sequences with specific HLA alleles at a false discovery rate of 0.05. According to a later analysis, most CMV-associated TCR beta chains appeared to be HLA-restricted, and the HLA associations seemed to be driven largely by CMV exposure. In a later analysis, HLA-associated TCR beta chains showed more clonal expansion and lower generation probabilities than non-associated chains that were equally common. An earlier analysis of approximately 590 of the donors showed that most TCR beta V segments appeared in productive rearrangements either about 90% or about 30% of the time, which broadly matched IMGT annotations. Most TCR sequences were observed very rarely across donors, whereas some public TCRs were present in many individuals. A group of highly shared sequence variants was considered likely to be a technical artifact of the sequencing pipeline. Several of the top co-occurrence clusters appeared to be linked to parvovirus B19, influenza, CMV and Epstein-Barr virus, according to a later analysis. A further reported finding was that TCR beta sequences accurately predicted the HLA-A and HLA-B alleles for most subjects in the first cohort. Because counts were too low, under 20 rarely observed V segments, including chromosome 9 orphons, were left out of the earlier analysis of some 600 of the donors. In a later genetic analysis, a missense DCLRE1C variant was associated with V-gene and J-gene trimming of TCR beta chains, and the association was replicated in an independent cohort. Some IMGT-functional V segments, including TRBV6-2 and TRBV6-3, could not be told apart with the 87-base-pair reads, so those segments were excluded. In vitro tests confirmed that a few of the cytomegalovirus-associated TCR beta chains recognize cytomegalovirus antigens. According to a later analysis, TCR association rates differed among HLA loci, with DRB1 alleles showing the most associated TCRs and HLA-C alleles showing the fewest. Strong co-occurrence of HLA alleles, especially DR and DQ, made assigning TCR associations to individual alleles difficult. It was suggested by the authors that the approach could potentially be generalized to other disease states and immunological phenotypes. Cytomegalovirus status was reported to be diagnosed by the classifier with high specificity and sensitivity in both the original and validation cohorts.

Of note for this clone: Its antigen is unknown.

The library was built by means of the immunoSEQ multiplex PCR assay. For the multiplex PCR, a mixture combining 60 forward primers for TCR Vbeta segments and 13 reverse primers for TCR Jbeta segments was used. The CDR3 region of rearranged TCR beta genes was amplified from genomic DNA by a multiplex PCR assay. On the Illumina HiSeq System, the amplified TCR beta libraries were sequenced as 87-base-pair reads. The original pipeline was this. A later analysis counted approximately 76 million unique TCR beta chains across the 690 or so repertoires, and some 12 million of these chains were shared by at least two donors. Raw reads were error-corrected and collapsed into unique sequences by a nearest-neighbor algorithm in which closely related sequences were merged to remove PCR and sequencing errors. V, D and J gene segments were assigned by aligning CDR3 sequences to IMGT reference sequences. For a sequence to be retained, a match of at least six nucleotides to both a V gene segment and a J gene segment was required. Rearrangements were called productive when the CDR3 lacked stop codons and stayed in frame with V and J; all others were non-productive. Following IMGT convention, CDR3 was defined as the stretch from the second conserved V-encoded cysteine up to the conserved J-encoded phenylalanine. In an earlier analysis of 550 to 650 of the donors, sequences lacking an unambiguous match to a single V gene segment were excluded. In an earlier analysis of a few hundred of the donors, V segments were called functional above 56.7% productive rearrangements and were called segregating when the between-donor standard deviation exceeded 5%. A statistical classification framework was developed to diagnose cytomegalovirus status using the catalog of TCR beta chain sequences. A later analysis assigned V and J genes by comparing TCR nucleotide sequences with IMGT/GENE-DB human TR gene sequences. The TCRdist pipeline was used in a later analysis to assign CDR3 sequences and most-parsimonious VDJ recombination scenarios. In a later analysis, every TCR beta chain was defined by the combination of its CDR3 amino acid sequence and its V-gene family, and reads without a unique V-gene family were dropped. In a later analysis, around 600 highly shared, low-generation-probability nucleotide sequences were removed to address suspected cross-contamination and a sequencing artifact. A later analysis calculated a clonal expansion index for each public chain from normalized within-repertoire ranks of inferred template counts. A later analysis computed generation probabilities with a VDJ recombination model fitted to out-of-frame rearrangements, and checked the results against IGoR. Hypergeometric tests were used in a later analysis to score TCR-TCR, TCR-HLA and TCR-CMV co-occurrence, with a repertoire-size bias correction applied to the TCR pairs. To estimate false discovery rates, a later analysis permuted the HLA or CMV assignments 20 times. A later analysis grouped co-occurring TCRs with DBSCAN, adding TCRdist sequence similarity when clustering within HLA-allele-positive subsets. Repertoires with fewer than 30,000 or more than 120,000 public chains, plus five repertoires with anomalous nucleotide sharing, were excluded from co-occurrence clustering. As stored in TCRdb, this immuneACCESS dataset retains in-frame rearrangements with V and J assigned. A fraction of the clones does not appear; measured against another copy, unresolved V genes explain less than half of the discrepancy, and the remainder lacks a known reason. The V and J calls and clone size were taken over from that table, and D and trimming were inferred from the DNA. The sample's records list roughly 100,000 clones. Jointly, the top ten make up 3% to 3.5% of the sample.

In total, 500 to 700 healthy bone marrow donors made up the cohort. All cohort members were sampled while nominally healthy, although unrecorded immune exposures were likely present. The donor was CMV seronegative and belonged to the group of 320 or so seronegative cohort members. A peripheral blood sample was provided by each donor, and peripheral blood mononuclear cells were used for TCR beta sequencing. Genomic DNA was extracted from the blood cell samples with the Qiagen DNeasy Blood Extraction Kit. CDR1 and CDR2 are drawn from the germline V gene: KGHSH, LQKENI. The junction shows trimming of 4 bases on V and 3 bases on J, and the gene matches do not reach 6 bases of it. Inclusive of the bounding cysteine and phenylalanine, the CDR3 is 15 residues long. This entry keeps only the CDR3 DNA: 45 bases, framed from base 1.

This receptor was identified in a man aged 35-49 years in good health and CMV-seronegative. Sequenced material: PBMCs. The rearranged chain carries TRBV18 and TRBJ1-5; 7 bases in the middle match TRBD1. The bases are TGTGCCAGCTCACAGAACAGGGGCGACAATCAGCCCCAGCATTTT. Translated, it reads CASSQNRGDNQPQHF.